The sequence of this T cell receptor beta chain was determined in a study of human T cells and chemical hapten exposure. CDR3 size: 12 residues. With 2 bases removed from V and 7 bases from J, the gap between germline ends came to 6 bases. In germline, CDR1 is SNHLY, CDR2 FYNNEI. TCRdb recomputed calls from the RACE reads with MiXCR, one row per CDR3 protein. This table holds approximately 52,000 distinct CDR3 sequences, 8.5% to 10% found once. Many counts were recorded for this clonotype. Noted time point: pre-sensitization, week 0. Treatment noted: therapeutic diphenylcyclopropenone sensitization with weekly scalp DPC.

V gene TRBV2 combines with J gene TRBJ1-5; D is undetermined. The source of this sequence is a woman in her forties with alopecia areata. Some clones in this sample may be carry-over from other donors' samples. The sample here was whole blood, taken in connection with sensitization to the hapten diphenylcyclopropenone (DPC). The CDR3 loop is CASSETRQPQHF. Here the CDR3 DNA reads TGTGCCAGCAGTGAAACGCGGCAGCCCCAGCATTTT.